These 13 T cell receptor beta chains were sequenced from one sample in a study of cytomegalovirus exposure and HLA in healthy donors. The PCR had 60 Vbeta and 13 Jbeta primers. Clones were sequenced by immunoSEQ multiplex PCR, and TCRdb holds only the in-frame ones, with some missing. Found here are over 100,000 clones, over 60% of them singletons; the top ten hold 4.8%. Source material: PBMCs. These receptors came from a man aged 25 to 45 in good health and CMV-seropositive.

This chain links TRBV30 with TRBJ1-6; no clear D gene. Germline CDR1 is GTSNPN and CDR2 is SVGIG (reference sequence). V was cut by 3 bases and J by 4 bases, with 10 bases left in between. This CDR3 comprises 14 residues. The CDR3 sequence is CAWSEAGYNSPLHF. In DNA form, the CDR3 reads TGTGCCTGGAGCGAGGCGGGGTATAATTCACCCCTCCACTTT. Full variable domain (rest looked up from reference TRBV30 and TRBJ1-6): SQTIHQWPATLVQPVGSPLSLECTVEGTSNPNLYWYRQAAGRGLQLLFYSVGIGQISSEVPQNLSASRPQDRQFILSSKKLLLSDSGFYLCAWSEAGYNSPLHFGNGTRLTVT.

In DNA, the CDR3 is TGTGCCAGCAGTTACCAGTACGAGCAGTACTTC. Amino acids: CASSYQYEQYF. The chain links TRBV28 to TRBJ2-7; no definite D call. The CDR3 consists of 11 residues. The germline V gene encodes CDR1 MDHEN and CDR2 SYDVKM. Trimming took 4 bases from V and 4 from J, leaving 5 bases between them.

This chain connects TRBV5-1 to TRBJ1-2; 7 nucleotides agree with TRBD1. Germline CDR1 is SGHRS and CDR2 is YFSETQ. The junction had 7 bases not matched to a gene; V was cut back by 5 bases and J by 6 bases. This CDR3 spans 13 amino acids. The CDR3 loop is CASRSDRANGYTF. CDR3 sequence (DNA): TGCGCCAGCAGGTCCGACAGGGCAAATGGCTACACCTTC.

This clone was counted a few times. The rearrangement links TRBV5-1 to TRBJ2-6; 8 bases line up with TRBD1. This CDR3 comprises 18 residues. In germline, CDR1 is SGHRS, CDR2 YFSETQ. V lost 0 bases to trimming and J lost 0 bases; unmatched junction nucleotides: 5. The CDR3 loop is CASSLGGQGHSGANVLTF. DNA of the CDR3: TGCGCCAGCAGCTTGGGTGGACAGGGCCACTCTGGGGCCAACGTCCTGACTTTC. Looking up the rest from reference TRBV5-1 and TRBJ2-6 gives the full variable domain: KAGVTQTPRYLIKTRGQQVTLSCSPISGHRSVSWYQQTPGQGLQFLFEYFSETQRNKGNFPGRFSGRQFSNSRSEMNVSTLELGDSALYLCASSLGGQGHSGANVLTFGAGSRLTVL.

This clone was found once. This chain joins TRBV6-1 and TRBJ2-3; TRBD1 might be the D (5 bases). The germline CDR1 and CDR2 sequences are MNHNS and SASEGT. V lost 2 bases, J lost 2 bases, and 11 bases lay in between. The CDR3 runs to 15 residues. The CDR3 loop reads CASSEQGLYTDTQYF. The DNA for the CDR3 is TGTGCCAGCAGTGAACAGGGCCTATACACAGATACGCAGTATTTT.

For the CDR3, the DNA is TGTGCCAGCAGCGTAGCGGGGGGGTATGGCGGGGAGCTGTTTTTT. Amino acid sequence: CASSVAGGYGGELFF. The chain couples TRBV9 to TRBJ2-2, with 8 bases fitting TRBD2. CDR1 and CDR2 (germline): SGDLS, YYNGEE. With 0 bases clipped from V and 7 bases from J, the junction kept 5 bases outside the gene matches. The CDR3 extends over 15 amino acids. Variable domain in full (rest from reference TRBV9 and TRBJ2-2): DSGVTQTPKHLITATGQRVTLRCSPRSGDLSVYWYQQSLDQGLQFLIQYYNGEERAKGNILERFSAQQFPDLHSELNLSSLELGDSALYFCASSVAGGYGGELFFGEGSRLTVL.

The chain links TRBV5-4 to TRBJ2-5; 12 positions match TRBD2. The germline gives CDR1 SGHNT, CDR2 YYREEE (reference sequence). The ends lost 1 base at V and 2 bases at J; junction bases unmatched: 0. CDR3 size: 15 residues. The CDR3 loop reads CASSLTSGGQETQYF. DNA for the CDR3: TGTGCCAGCAGCTTGACTAGCGGGGGGCAAGAGACCCAGTACTTC.

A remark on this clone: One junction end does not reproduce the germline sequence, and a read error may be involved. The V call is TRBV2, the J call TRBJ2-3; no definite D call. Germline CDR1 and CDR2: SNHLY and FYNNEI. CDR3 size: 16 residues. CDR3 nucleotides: TGTGCCAGCAGCGAAGGCCTTTACTCTAGCACAGATACGCAGTATTTT. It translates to CASSEGLYSSTDTQYF.

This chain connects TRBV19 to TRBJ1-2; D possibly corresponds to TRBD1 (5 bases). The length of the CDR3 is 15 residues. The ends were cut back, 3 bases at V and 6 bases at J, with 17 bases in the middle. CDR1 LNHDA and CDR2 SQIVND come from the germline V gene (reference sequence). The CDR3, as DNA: TGTGCCAGTAGTATTCCCCTCGGGACTCCGGATGGCTACACCTTC. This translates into CASSIPLGTPDGYTF.

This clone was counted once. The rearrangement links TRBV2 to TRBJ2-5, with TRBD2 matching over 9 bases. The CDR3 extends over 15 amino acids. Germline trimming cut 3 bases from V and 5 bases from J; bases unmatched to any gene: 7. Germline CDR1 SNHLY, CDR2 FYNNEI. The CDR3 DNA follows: TGTGCCAGCAGTGATCGAGCGGGGGGTTTTGAGACCCAGTACTTC. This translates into CASSDRAGGFETQYF.

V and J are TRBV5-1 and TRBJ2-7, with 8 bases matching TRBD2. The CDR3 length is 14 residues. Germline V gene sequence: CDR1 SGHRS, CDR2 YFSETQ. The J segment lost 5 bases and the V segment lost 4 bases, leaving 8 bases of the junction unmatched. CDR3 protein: CASSRGGTRDEQYF. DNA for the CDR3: TGCGCCAGCAGCCGGGGGGGGACACGGGACGAGCAGTACTTC.

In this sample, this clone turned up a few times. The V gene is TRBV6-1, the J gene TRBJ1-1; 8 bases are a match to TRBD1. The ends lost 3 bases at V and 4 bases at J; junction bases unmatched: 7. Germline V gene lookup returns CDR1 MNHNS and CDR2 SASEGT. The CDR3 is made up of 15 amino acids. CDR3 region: CASSERTGKGTEAFF. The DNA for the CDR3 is TGTGCCAGCAGTGAGCGGACAGGGAAGGGCACTGAAGCTTTCTTT.

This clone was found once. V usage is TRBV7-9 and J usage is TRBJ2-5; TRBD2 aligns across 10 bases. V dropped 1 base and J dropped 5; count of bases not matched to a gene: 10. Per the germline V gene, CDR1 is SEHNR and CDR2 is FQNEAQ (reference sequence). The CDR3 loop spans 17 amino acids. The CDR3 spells CASSLEPSGGSGETQYF. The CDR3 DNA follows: TGTGCCAGCAGCTTAGAACCTAGCGGGGGCTCGGGGGAGACCCAGTACTTC.